This entry is about one T cell receptor beta chain. This specimen belongs to a study of blood T cell repertoires in COVID-19. The length of the CDR3 is 14 residues. Trimming left V 6 bases short and J 3 bases short, with 14 bases between. The germline V gene encodes CDR1 SNHLY and CDR2 FYNNEI. The data were produced by immunoSEQ multiplex PCR, yet TCRdb's version contains in-frame clones alone and is incomplete. The sample holds about 83,000 clones, about 90% seen once. The gene calls are TRBV2 and TRBJ1-2, with a weak D call TRBD1 (6 bases). Sample: peripheral blood. The TCR originated in a woman in her 50s with active or convalescent COVID-19. CDR3 in DNA: TGTGCCAGCAGCCTTAGGGGGAGGGACTATGGCTACACCTTC. Translating it yields CASSLRGRDYGYTF.